These T cell receptor beta chains were read from a single sample in a study of T cells in localized non-small cell lung cancer. Clones were read by immunoSEQ multiplex PCR, and TCRdb kept only the in-frame ones, dropping some. This table has 45,000 to 70,000 clones, roughly 89% appearing once. The sequences come from peripheral blood, collected before any cancer treatment. The origin of the receptors is a woman aged 40-69 years with stage I lung adenocarcinoma. The CDR3 runs from the conserved cysteine through the conserved F or W. D genes are given only for firm matches. A clone size is listed for some rows: how often the clone was seen (once, few, many), or a class if it is expanded.

j_gene,len,v_gene,d_gene,abundance,CDR3aa,CDR3nt
TRBJ1-2,14,TRBV2,-,once,CASIPGTQRYGYTF,TGTGCCAGCATCCCGGGCACCCAGAGGTATGGCTACACCTTC
TRBJ1-6,18,TRBV7-2,-,-,CASSLNNVGRLFNSPLHF,TGTGCCAGCAGCTTAAATAACGTAGGCAGGCTTTTTAATTCACCCCTCCACTTT
TRBJ2-3,16,TRBV7-9,TRBD2,-,CASSRFSGGATDTQYF,TGTGCCAGCAGCCGATTTAGCGGGGGGGCCACAGATACGCAGTATTTT
TRBJ1-1,15,TRBV27,TRBD1,-,CASSSWDSQNTEAFF,TGTGCCAGCAGTTCTTGGGACAGCCAAAACACTGAAGCTTTCTTT
TRBJ2-6,18,TRBV4-3,TRBD2,-,CASSQDPLAGTGANVLTF,TGCGCCAGCAGCCAAGATCCACTAGCGGGGACTGGGGCCAACGTCCTGACTTTC
TRBJ1-2,12,TRBV27,-,-,CASSLNNYGYTF,TGTGCCAGCAGTTTAAATAACTATGGCTACACCTTC
TRBJ2-1,13,TRBV7-3,-,once,CASSLAFGNEQFF,TGTGCCAGCAGCTTGGCCTTCGGCAATGAGCAGTTCTTC
TRBJ1-1,14,TRBV2,-,-,CASSLALPNTEAFF,TGTGCCAGCAGCTTAGCCCTACCGAACACTGAAGCTTTCTTT
TRBJ2-5,15,TRBV7-3,-,once,CASSLNAGAQETQYF,TGTGCCAGCAGCTTAAATGCTGGGGCTCAAGAGACCCAGTACTTC
TRBJ1-4,14,TRBV9,-,-,CASSVGGTNEKLFF,TGTGCCAGCAGCGTAGGAGGGACTAATGAAAAACTGTTTTTT
TRBJ1-1,14,TRBV5-1,TRBD1,few,CASSSRDRGTEAFF,TGCGCCAGCAGCTCCCGGGACAGGGGGACTGAAGCTTTCTTT
TRBJ2-1,16,TRBV5-1,TRBD1,-,CASSLTRGRKGNEQFF,TGCGCCAGCAGCTTGACTAGGGGGCGGAAGGGCAATGAGCAGTTCTTC
TRBJ2-2,13,TRBV14,-,-,CASSQATPGELFF,TGTGCCAGCAGCCAAGCTACCCCCGGGGAGCTGTTTTTT
TRBJ1-1,13,TRBV5-6,-,-,CASSLRALTEAFF,TGTGCCAGCAGCCTACGTGCCTTAACTGAAGCTTTCTTT
TRBJ2-3,13,TRBV4-2,-,-,CASKSTGTDTQYF,TGTGCCAGCAAGTCGACAGGCACAGATACGCAGTATTTT
TRBJ2-7,15,TRBV10-1,TRBD1,-,CASSLGTGWTYEQYF,TGCGCCAGCAGCCTCGGGACAGGGTGGACCTACGAGCAGTACTTC
TRBJ1-1,13,TRBV7-6,-,-,CASSIGQLTEAFF,TGTGCCAGCAGCATAGGGCAGTTGACTGAAGCTTTCTTT
TRBJ1-2,15,TRBV6-6,-,-,CASSYSGAFNYGYTF,TGTGCCAGCAGTTACAGCGGGGCTTTTAACTATGGCTACACCTTC
TRBJ1-1,15,TRBV5-5,TRBD1,-,CASSLEDRMNTEAFF,TGTGCCAGCAGCTTGGAGGACAGGATGAACACTGAAGCTTTCTTT
TRBJ2-1,10,TRBV2,-,-,CASRMGEQFF,TGTGCCAGCAGAATGGGTGAGCAGTTCTTC
TRBJ2-3,20,TRBV1,-,-,CTSSQIIWSSGPLSTDTQYF,TGCACCAGCAGCCAAATCATCTGGAGTAGCGGGCCCCTTAGCACAGATACGCAGTATTTT